This T cell receptor (beta chain) was recovered during a study of T cells in women clearing cervical HPV infection. Study information: No precancer developed; the control's incident HPV16 infection cleared within 12 months. Case blood was drawn a median approximately five months after lesion detection. Only a few women had HLA typing results available.

The CDR3 consists of 14 residues. Germline CDR1 SGHDN, CDR2 FVKESK. Average input was around 1,300 ng genomic DNA for immunoSEQ TCR beta CDR3 amplification. Clones were read by immunoSEQ multiplex PCR, and TCRdb kept only the in-frame ones, dropping some. In total, the table holds under 50,000 clones. Notes on this clone: The read falls 3 residues short of the CDR3 end, and the missing part is taken from the germline J gene.

The sequencing input was blood buffy coat. This chain uses TRBV14 with TRBJ1-2, with TRBD1 matching 11 bases. The origin of this receptor is a woman aged 18-69 years with a cervical HPV16 infection that either progressed to CIN3+ or cleared (not recorded which). The sequenced part of the CDR3 DNA is TGTGCCAGCAGCCGGACAGGGGGCAATCAAGGC. Its protein product is CASSRTGGNQG. The entire CDR3 reads CASSRTGGNQGYTF.